One and the same sample provided the 23 T cell receptor beta chains below, sequenced in a study of cytomegalovirus exposure and HLA in healthy donors. Amplification used 60 Vbeta primers and 13 Jbeta primers. Sequencing was performed with immunoSEQ multiplex PCR; in TCRdb, only in-frame clones are kept and a portion is missing. The data contain some 140,000 clones, under 85% of them seen just once; the ten biggest clones take up approximately 0.9%. Specimen: PBMCs. The source of these receptors is a man younger than 35 in good health and CMV-seronegative.

The chain employs TRBV19 and TRBJ1-4, with no clear D. V gave up 3 bases and J gave up 8 bases, with 10 bases separating them. The CDR3 length is 13 residues. Germline V lookup: CDR1 LNHDA, CDR2 SQIVND (reference sequence). Here the CDR3 DNA reads TGTGCCAGTAGTATGACGCCGGGGGAAAAACTGTTTTTT. Protein: CASSMTPGEKLFF.

The chain links TRBV30 to TRBJ1-1, with D possibly TRBD1 on 5 matching bases. The CDR3 is made up of 11 amino acids. Germline values: CDR1 GTSNPN, CDR2 SVGIG (reference sequence). Trimming shortened V by 4 bases and J by 7 bases, and 10 bases separated the two germline ends. DNA of the CDR3: TGTGCCTGGATGGGGCGACGTGAAGCTTTCTTT. It translates to CAWMGRREAFF.

V gene TRBV5-1 combines with J gene TRBJ2-2, with D possibly being TRBD1 (6 bases). The CDR3 runs to 14 residues. V lost 4 bases to trimming and J lost 4 bases, with 11 bases between them. CDR1 is SGHRS, CDR2 YFSETQ, per germline. Here the CDR3 reads CASSQGQPTGELFF. The CDR3 bases are TGCGCCAGCAGCCAAGGACAGCCCACCGGGGAGCTGTTTTTT.

The rearrangement links TRBV25-1 to TRBJ2-7; 8 bases map to TRBD2. The germline V gene encodes CDR1 MGHDK and CDR2 SYGVNS. The CDR3 consists of 14 residues. The V and J ends lost 10 bases and 5 bases, in that order; junction bases with no gene match: 13. As DNA, the CDR3 is TGTGCCACCATGCCACGGGGGGGCAGGGACGAGCAGTACTTC. It yields the protein CATMPRGGRDEQYF.

The chain employs TRBV5-4 and TRBJ1-2; TRBD1 agrees at 7 bases. Germline CDR1 and CDR2: SGHNT and YYREEE (reference sequence). After removal of 4 bases from V and 0 bases from J, the junction contained 6 bases not matched to a gene. The CDR3 is 15 amino acids. CDR3 sequence (DNA): TGTGCCAGCAGCCCGTGGACAGGAGCTAACTATGGCTACACCTTC. Its translation: CASSPWTGANYGYTF. The variable domain in full, completed from reference TRBV5-4 and TRBJ1-2, reads ETGVTQSPTHLIKTRGQQVTLRCSSQSGHNTVSWYQQALGQGPQFIFQYYREEENGRGNFPPRFSGLQFPNYSSELNVNALELDDSALYLCASSPWTGANYGYTFGSGTRLTVV.

This clone was detected once. The genes are TRBV7-2 and TRBJ2-7, with D perhaps matching TRBD1 (5 bases). In germline, CDR1 is SGHTA, CDR2 FQGNSA. V shed 2 bases and J shed 0 bases, with 8 bases lying between them. The CDR3 has 14 residues. Here the CDR3 reads CASSLSRDSYEQYF. As DNA, the CDR3 is TGTGCCAGCAGCTTATCCAGGGACTCCTACGAGCAGTACTTC.

V and J are TRBV5-1 and TRBJ2-1, with 9 bases aligning to TRBD1. CDR1 and CDR2 (germline): SGHRS, YFSETQ. The CDR3 runs to 14 residues. V shed 6 bases, J shed 4 bases, and the junction held 5 bases outside the gene matches. DNA of the CDR3: TGCGCCAGCACCCTAGGGACAGGGTACAATGAGCAGTTCTTC. Amino acid sequence: CASTLGTGYNEQFF.

This chain joins TRBV5-1 and TRBJ2-5; 10 positions agree with TRBD1. Germline loops: CDR1 SGHRS, CDR2 YFSETQ. The trim removed 7 bases at V and 6 bases at J, leaving 6 bases unmatched. The CDR3 runs 13 residues. CDR3 in amino acids: CASGTGDMKTQYF. CDR3 nucleotides: TGCGCCAGCGGGACAGGGGATATGAAGACCCAGTACTTC.

This chain links TRBV5-4 with TRBJ2-3; possible D gene TRBD2, 6 bases. In germline, CDR1 is SGHNT, CDR2 YYREEE (reference sequence). The V end lost 1 base, the J end lost 2 bases, and 17 bases lay between the germline ends. This CDR3 contains 17 residues. The CDR3 DNA sequence: TGTGCCAGCAGCTTGTCTCCAGGGCGGGGCTTCACAGATACGCAGTATTTT. This translates into CASSLSPGRGFTDTQYF. Drawing the rest from reference TRBV5-4 and TRBJ2-3, the complete variable domain is ETGVTQSPTHLIKTRGQQVTLRCSSQSGHNTVSWYQQALGQGPQFIFQYYREEENGRGNFPPRFSGLQFPNYSSELNVNALELDDSALYLCASSLSPGRGFTDTQYFGPGTRLTVL.

The V gene is TRBV5-6, the J gene TRBJ2-5; tentative D call: TRBD1 (6 bases). With 4 bases removed from V and 1 base from J, the gap between germline ends came to 8 bases. CDR3 length equals 13 residues. CDR1 is SGHDT and CDR2 is YYEEEE in the germline V gene. CDR3 sequence: CASSPGAQETQYF. The CDR3 nucleotides are TGTGCCAGCAGCCCAGGGGCCCAAGAGACCCAGTACTTC. Using reference TRBV5-6 and TRBJ2-5 for the parts outside the CDR3, the full variable domain is DAGVTQSPTHLIKTRGQQVTLRCSPKSGHDTVSWYQQALGQGPQFIFQYYEEEERQRGNFPDRFSGHQFPNYSSELNVNALLLGDSALYLCASSPGAQETQYFGPGTRLLVL.

In its sample, this clone was seen a few times. The rearrangement joins TRBV2 to TRBJ2-7, with 8 bases aligning to TRBD1. The CDR3 has 14 amino acids. The J segment lost 2 bases and the V segment lost 7 bases, leaving 7 bases of the junction unmatched. Germline lookup yields CDR1 SNHLY and CDR2 FYNNEI. The DNA for the CDR3 is TGTGCCAGCACAGGACAGGGTCCCCCCTACGAGCAGTACTTC. This sequence encodes CASTGQGPPYEQYF.

CDR3 DNA: TGTGCCAGCAGCCCGCGCAGGGATGGCTACACCTTC. Amino acid sequence: CASSPRRDGYTF. The chain joins TRBV28 to TRBJ1-2; D is possibly TRBD1 (5 bases). CDR3 size: 12 residues. Germline CDR1 reads MDHEN; CDR2 reads SYDVKM. V dropped 6 bases and J dropped 6 bases, with 11 bases sitting between them.

This chain joins TRBV14 and TRBJ1-2; D not resolved. Trimming removed 3 bases from V and 4 bases from J, with 9 bases in between. CDR1 is SGHDN, CDR2 FVKESK, per germline. CDR3 length: 13 residues. The CDR3 DNA is TGTGCCAGCAGCCATGAGGGAGTCTATGGCTACACCTTC. Translating it yields CASSHEGVYGYTF.

The genes are TRBV12-5 and TRBJ1-1; D not certain. Germline CDR1 LGHNT, CDR2 FRNRAP. This CDR3 comprises 11 residues. V was pared by 7 bases and J by 3 bases, with 6 bases between. The CDR3 DNA sequence: TGTGCTAGTGTTCGGGACACTGAAGCTTTCTTT. Protein sequence: CASVRDTEAFF.

The chain couples TRBV27 to TRBJ2-7, with D possibly being TRBD2 (6 bases). Germline CDR1 MNHEY, CDR2 SMNVEV (reference sequence). V was shortened by 3 bases and J by 3 bases, with 12 bases between the two germline ends. CDR3 length: 14 amino acids. The CDR3 here is CASSFRVGGYEQYF. CDR3 sequence (DNA): TGTGCCAGCAGTTTCCGTGTGGGGGGCTACGAGCAGTACTTC.

The chain carries TRBV7-8 and TRBJ2-7; D is undetermined. V lost 1 base and J 2 bases, leaving 6 bases between the germline ends. CDR1 and CDR2 (germline): SGHVS, FQNEAQ. The CDR3 runs 13 residues. The CDR3 reads CASSLGETYEQYF. Here the CDR3 DNA reads TGTGCCAGCAGCTTAGGAGAAACCTACGAGCAGTACTTC.

The genes are TRBV12-5 and TRBJ1-6; a possible D gene is TRBD1 (5 bases). The CDR3 is 14 residues long. Germline CDR1 and CDR2: LGHNT and FRNRAP. With 1 base removed from V and 4 bases from J, the gap between germline ends came to 5 bases. The CDR3 DNA reads TGTGCTAGTGGTTTGGGACAGTATAATTCACCCCTCCACTTT. It codes for CASGLGQYNSPLHF.

The rearrangement joins TRBV4-3 to TRBJ2-7, with D possibly matching TRBD2 (6 bases). Germline CDR1 and CDR2: LGHNA and YSLEER. With 0 bases removed from V and 2 bases from J, the gap between germline ends came to 11 bases. The CDR3 spans 15 residues. In DNA, the CDR3 is TGCGCCAGCAGCCAAGAAATGGGCGGGACCTACGAGCAGTACTTC. Translated, it gives CASSQEMGGTYEQYF.

The genes are TRBV6-6 and TRBJ2-6; D may be TRBD1 (6 bases). Trimming took 2 bases from V and 4 from J, leaving 12 bases between them. The CDR3 extends over 16 amino acids. Germline V CDR1 and CDR2: MNHNY, SVGAGI (reference sequence). CDR3 protein: CASSYAQGTGANVLTF. The CDR3 DNA follows: TGTGCCAGCAGTTACGCCCAGGGGACCGGGGCCAACGTCCTGACTTTC.

This clone has just a few counts. The chain couples TRBV6-1 to TRBJ1-1; D not certain. Germline CDR1 is MNHNS and CDR2 is SASEGT. V was shortened by 3 bases and J by 4 bases, with 9 bases between the two germline ends. The CDR3 sequence is 13 residues long. CDR3 sequence: CASSDMSSTEAFF. As DNA, the CDR3 is TGTGCCAGCAGTGATATGTCCAGCACTGAAGCTTTCTTT.

This clone occurred once. CDR3 loop: CASSFLVGGQSVDYEQYF. DNA of the CDR3: TGTGCCAGCAGCTTCCTAGTGGGGGGACAGTCTGTAGATTACGAGCAGTACTTC. V and J are TRBV7-9 and TRBJ2-7; D possibly corresponds to TRBD1 (7 bases). The CDR3 length is 18 residues. The germline V gene encodes CDR1 SEHNR and CDR2 FQNEAQ (reference sequence). Trimming removed 3 bases from V and 4 bases from J, with 25 bases in between.

The chain recombines TRBV28 with TRBJ1-2, with a weak D call TRBD1 (6 bases). This CDR3 comprises 16 residues. Looked up from germline, CDR1 is MDHEN and CDR2 is SYDVKM. Trimming removed 6 bases from V and 0 bases from J, with 17 bases in between. The CDR3 DNA is TGTGCCAGCAGCGAGGGGGTGGGGACCCCTAACTATGGCTACACCTTC. This translates into CASSEGVGTPNYGYTF.

V is TRBV4-3 and J is TRBJ1-2, with D unclear. The ends were cut back, 1 base at V and 0 bases at J, with 9 bases in the middle. Germline V gene sequence: CDR1 LGHNA, CDR2 YSLEER. The length of the CDR3 is 15 residues. CDR3: CASSQGSAANYGYTF. The CDR3 bases are TGCGCCAGCAGCCAAGGCTCCGCGGCTAACTATGGCTACACCTTC.